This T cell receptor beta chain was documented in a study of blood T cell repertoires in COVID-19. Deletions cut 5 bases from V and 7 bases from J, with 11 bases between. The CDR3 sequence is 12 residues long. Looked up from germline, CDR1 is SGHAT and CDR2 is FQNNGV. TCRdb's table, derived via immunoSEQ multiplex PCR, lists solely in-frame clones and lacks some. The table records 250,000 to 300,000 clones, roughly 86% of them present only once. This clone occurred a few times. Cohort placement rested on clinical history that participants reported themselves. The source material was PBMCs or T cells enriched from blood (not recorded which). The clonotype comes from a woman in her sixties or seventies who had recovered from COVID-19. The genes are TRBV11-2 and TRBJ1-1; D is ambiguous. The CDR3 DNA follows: TGTGCCAGCAGCCGCGCCCCCATTGAAGCTTTCTTT. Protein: CASSRAPIEAFF. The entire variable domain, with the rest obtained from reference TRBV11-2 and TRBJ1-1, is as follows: EAGVAQSPRYKIIEKRQSVAFWCNPISGHATLYWYQQILGQGPKLLIQFQNNGVVDDSQLPKDRFSAERLKGVDSTLKIQPAKLEDSAVYLCASSRAPIEAFFGQGTRLTVV.